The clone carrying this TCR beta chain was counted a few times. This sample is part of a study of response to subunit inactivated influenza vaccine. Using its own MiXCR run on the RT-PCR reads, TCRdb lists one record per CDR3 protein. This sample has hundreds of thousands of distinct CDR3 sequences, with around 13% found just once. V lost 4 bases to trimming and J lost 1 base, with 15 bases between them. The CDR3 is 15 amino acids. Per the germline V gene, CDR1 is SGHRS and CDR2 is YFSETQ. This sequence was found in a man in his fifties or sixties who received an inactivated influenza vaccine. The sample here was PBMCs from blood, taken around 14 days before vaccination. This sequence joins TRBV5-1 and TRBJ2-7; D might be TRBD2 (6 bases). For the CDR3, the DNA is TGCGCCAGCAGCGTGACCGGGACTCTATCCTACGAGCAGTACTTC. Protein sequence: CASSVTGTLSYEQYF.